This TCR beta chain is from a study of blood T cell repertoires in COVID-19. The CDR3 totals 12 residues. V was shortened by 6 bases and J by 4 bases, with 8 bases between the two germline ends. Germline-derived CDR1 and CDR2 are MNHEY and SVGAGI. The data were produced by immunoSEQ multiplex PCR, yet TCRdb's version contains in-frame clones alone and is incomplete. In the table there are approximately 15,000 clones, around 79% of which are singletons. The chain has TRBV6-5 and TRBJ2-3, with D unclear. The sample taken for sequencing was peripheral blood. The receptor comes from a woman aged 70-85 years with active COVID-19. The CDR3 sequence: CASRTTADTQYF. CDR3 nucleotide sequence: TGTGCCAGCAGAACGACTGCAGATACGCAGTATTTT.